This T cell receptor beta chain was identified during a study of blood T cells in healthy people across ages. Looking at the study overall: Per two T cells, template switching captured roughly one barcoded beta molecule. Whole-study results and caveats: A roughly linear age-dependent decrease characterized TCR beta diversity per million T cells.

There are a few counts of this clonotype. Its antigen is not identified. A second about 6 to 11 cycle PCR used barcoded and J-beta primers. TCRdb reanalysed the 5' RACE reads using MiXCR and keeps one entry per CDR3 protein. The sample lists hundreds of thousands of distinct CDR3 sequences; approximately 44% were seen once. Germline V CDR1 and CDR2: LGHNA, YSLEER. V lost 0 bases, J lost 0 bases, and 15 bases lay in between. This CDR3 comprises 19 residues. The study recruited healthy Caucasian donors from Russia who were aged roughly 6 to 100. The V call is TRBV4-3, the J call TRBJ2-6; D is unclear. The receptor was isolated from a man aged 55 to 70 in good health. Sequencing was done on a sample of blood. This chain's CDR3 is CASSQDTGYTGSGANVLTF. The CDR3 bases are TGCGCCAGCAGCCAAGATACCGGTTATACGGGCTCTGGGGCCAACGTCCTGACTTTC.